The entry that follows covers one TCR beta chain sequence. The target of this receptor is not known. No much larger clone exists at a distance of one base, and base qualities are not known. This same CDR3 is encoded by further DNA sequences in the sample. Using the deep immunoSEQ assay, multiplex PCR amplified TCR CDR3 regions from genomic DNA. Genomic DNA extracted from each cell subset was distributed evenly over all wells of several immunoSEQ 96-well plates, and each plate served as one replicate. For sorted subsets, 200 to 250 ng of genomic DNA, equivalent to roughly 30,000 T cell genomes, went into each replicate PCR. The purified libraries were quantified using a Qubit 3.0 fluorometer, sized with a Bioanalyzer 2100, and then quantified again using the KAPA Library Quantification kit. Every immunoSEQ 96-well plate was sequenced on a dedicated single-read 150-cycle Illumina NextSeq 550 flow cell. The published analysis was carried out like this. Because the immunoSEQ output included only junctional sequences and no quality scores, the filtering could not be the same as the filtering used for full-length reads. To assign V/J genes and CDR3, sequences were annotated using PyIR, a Python wrapper for IgBLAST v1.9, with IMGT germline references. Reads were removed for weak V/J assignments (E-value above 1e-6), missing CDR3, stop codons, out-of-frame junctions, or ambiguous translated residues. V3J clonotypes were defined as sequences sharing the same inferred V gene, J gene, and CDR3 amino acid sequence. Percentage overlap between repertoires was computed as shared unique clonotypes divided by the size of the smaller repertoire. RTK rarefaction, the Chao1 estimator, and Recon v2.1 estimates of unobserved clonotypes were used to assess repertoire richness. Generation probabilities were computed with OLGA for all TCRbeta clonotypes obtained by the gDNA method from a handful of donors. TCRdb limited this immuneACCESS table to in-frame rearrangements with V and J called. A share of clones is missing; checked studies link under half to unresolved V genes, and the rest is unexplained. From that table come the V and J calls and clone size; the DNA was used to work out D and trimming. This sample holds over a million clones; around 78% were observed only once. Roughly 0.61% of the sample goes to the ten largest clones.

From the germline V gene, CDR1 is KGHSH and CDR2 is LQKENI. Trimming accounts for 6 bases at V and 1 base at J, while the number of junction bases matched to no gene is 6. The CDR3, from cysteine to phenylalanine, totals 15 residues. Of the read, only the CDR3 DNA is kept; its 45 bases are in frame from base 1. The donors were healthy, HIV-negative adults with no recently reported acute infections or vaccinations. Every donor was a Caucasian adult living in Nashville, Tennessee, USA. Magnetic negative selection was used to enrich CD4+ T cells, after which naive cells were positively selected on CD45RA and the negative fraction became the memory subset. Blood was collected by leukapheresis, and PBMCs were isolated by Ficoll-Histopaque density gradient centrifugation and then cryopreserved in liquid nitrogen vapor phase. Analytical flow cytometry was used to check the purity and quantity of every magnetically sorted T cell population. From each sorted fraction, genomic DNA was isolated and quantified by UV absorbance on a Nanodrop 2000c.

These data come from a study of shared clonotypes between healthy human individuals (dated by TCRdb to 2020 to 2022). Some background on the complete study: The cohort included three men and two women between 18 and 49 years of age. For each donor, CD4 naive and CD4 memory were each run on three plates, CD8 naive on two plates, and CD8 memory on one plate. The study deeply sequenced blood TCR repertoires of five healthy adults to estimate repertoire size and the extent of clonotype sharing between individuals. Libraries were prepared and TCR repertoires were sequenced by different laboratories using diverse techniques, in order to increase sequencing depth and limit assay-specific biases. Each donor's leukapheresis produced roughly between roughly 0.85 and 9 billion PBMCs. What the authors observed across the whole study: Naive subsets generally had larger estimated clonotype richness than memory subsets did. Roughly 5% of naive CD4, 3% to 4% of naive CD8, approximately 2.2% of memory CD4, and 0.4% of memory CD8 clonotypes were shared across several donors. Compared with non-shared clonotypes, the clonotypes found in all four sorted-subset donors had higher generation probabilities. The genetic and exposure-history diversity represented was limited by the small number of donors. Based on pairwise subsampling, the degree of clonotype sharing among donors was expected to be affected by sequencing depth. Rarefaction of sorted-subset datasets indicated incomplete sequencing despite the large sequencing depth. Sampling was limited to blood, and TCR repertoires in tissue likely differ from TCR repertoires in blood.

The chain couples TRBV18 to TRBJ2-1, and TRBD1 matches 7 of the central bases. The TCR originated in a man between 18 and 29 years old in good health. Some clones in this sample may be carry-over from other donors' samples. The sample comprised memory CD4+ T cells from PBMCs. Interpreted using the paper, the cell subset or site label stands for: CD45RA-negative fraction. The DNA sequence is TGTGCCAGCTCGCCATTGACAGGGTCCTACAATGAGCAGTTCTTC. It is translated as CASSPLTGSYNEQFF.